These 9 T cell receptor beta chains were all obtained from the same sample, sequenced in a study of blood T cell repertoires in COVID-19. Only in-frame clones appear in the TCRdb table, and some are missing; sequencing was by immunoSEQ multiplex PCR. Here the sample spans some 21,000 clones, about 92% being singletons. Sequenced sample: peripheral blood. These receptors came from a woman aged 50 to 60 with active COVID-19.

This sequence joins TRBV5-1 and TRBJ2-7; TRBD2 agrees at 10 bases. The germline V gene encodes CDR1 SGHRS and CDR2 YFSETQ. The CDR3 sequence is 14 residues long. The V segment lost 3 bases and the J segment 4 bases; nucleotides outside the gene matches: 4. This chain's CDR3 is CASSSGTSVYEQYF. CDR3 nucleotide sequence: TGCGCCAGCAGCTCTGGGACTAGCGTTTACGAGCAGTACTTC.

The gene calls are TRBV11-3 and TRBJ2-7; maybe TRBD1 (5 bases). CDR3 length: 13 residues. Trimming cost V 5 bases and J 4 bases, with 12 bases left between them. From germline, CDR1 is SGHNT and CDR2 YENEEA. CDR3 DNA: TGTGCCAGCAGCCCTGGACACAGATACGAGCAGTACTTC. This codes for CASSPGHRYEQYF.

This clone occurred once. The chain links TRBV7-8 to TRBJ2-7, with D perhaps TRBD2 (6 bases). The CDR3 has 13 amino acids. Germline-derived CDR1 and CDR2 are SGHVS and FQNEAQ. The germline V and J ends were trimmed by 5 bases and 1 base, with 9 bases remaining between them. The CDR3 sequence is CASSASASYEQYF. CDR3 nucleotide sequence: TGTGCCAGCAGCGCTAGCGCGTCCTACGAGCAGTACTTC.

The chain employs TRBV24-1 and TRBJ2-7; 9 bases line up with TRBD1. The trim removed 2 bases at V and 3 bases at J, leaving 7 bases unmatched. Germline V gene sequence: CDR1 KGHDR, CDR2 SFDVKD. There are 16 residues in the CDR3. This CDR3 reads CATSDSSGTGRYEQYF. In nucleotides, the CDR3 is TGTGCCACCAGTGATTCCTCCGGGACAGGGCGCTACGAGCAGTACTTC.

V usage is TRBV5-8 and J usage is TRBJ1-4; TRBD1 agrees at 8 bases. This CDR3 has 14 residues. The germline CDR1 and CDR2 sequences are SGHTS and YDEGEE. The junction had 6 bases not matched to a gene; V was cut back by 4 bases and J by 7 bases. CDR3 sequence: CASSRGQGLEKLFF. CDR3 nucleotides: TGTGCCAGCAGCCGAGGACAGGGTCTTGAAAAACTGTTTTTT. Drawing the rest from reference TRBV5-8 and TRBJ1-4, the complete variable domain is EAGVTQSPTHLIKTRGQQATLRCSPISGHTSVYWYQQALGLGLQFLLWYDEGEERNRGNFPPRFSGRQFPNYSSELNVNALELEDSALYLCASSRGQGLEKLFFGSGTQLSVL.

The chain employs TRBV2 and TRBJ1-4, with TRBD1 matching over 8 bases. This CDR3 spans 15 amino acids. With 2 bases clipped from V and 8 bases from J, the junction kept 7 bases outside the gene matches. Per germline, CDR1 SNHLY and CDR2 FYNNEI. The chain's CDR3 is CASSELQGDIEKLFF. As DNA, the CDR3 is TGTGCCAGCAGTGAATTACAGGGGGACATCGAAAAACTGTTTTTT. The whole variable domain, remainder taken from reference TRBV2 and TRBJ1-4, is EPEVTQTPSHQVTQMGQEVILRCVPISNHLYFYWYRQILGQKVEFLVSFYNNEISEKSEIFDDQFSVERPDGSNFTLKIRSTKLEDSAMYFCASSELQGDIEKLFFGSGTQLSVL.

In DNA, the CDR3 is TGTGCCAGCAGCCGCAACACAGGGGGAGAGCAGTACTTC. It yields the protein CASSRNTGGEQYF. This chain links TRBV3-1 (or the pseudogene TRBV3-2) with TRBJ2-7; 8 bases fit TRBD1. The CDR3 is made up of 13 amino acids. Germline V gene lookup returns CDR1 LGHDT and CDR2 YNNKEL (reference sequence). V shed 4 bases, J shed 7 bases, and the junction held 6 bases outside the gene matches.

The J gene is TRBJ1-4, the V gene TRBV9, with D possibly TRBD1 on 6 matching bases. The CDR3 has 15 residues. Trimming removed 3 bases at V and 8 bases at J, with 17 bases between. Germline V gene lookup returns CDR1 SGDLS and CDR2 YYNGEE. The CDR3 is CASSAYTGPGEKLFF. CDR3 bases: TGTGCCAGCAGCGCCTATACAGGGCCGGGAGAAAAACTGTTTTTT.

V usage is TRBV19 and J usage is TRBJ1-1; TRBD1 matches at 9 bases. V was pared by 6 bases and J by 1 base, with 3 bases of the junction left unmatched. The CDR3 consists of 14 residues. Germline V gene data show CDR1 as LNHDA and CDR2 as SQIVND (reference sequence). The CDR3 nucleotides are TGTGCCAGTAGGGCGGACAGGGGGAACACTGAAGCTTTCTTT. Amino acids: CASRADRGNTEAFF.